The 18 T cell receptor beta chains presented below share a single source sample, sequenced in a study of OX40 agonist ivuxolimab in advanced cancers. The repertoire was sequenced with immunoSEQ multiplex PCR; TCRdb's copy has only in-frame clones and lacks some. The sample has more than 45,000 clones; 94% are singletons. The sequenced sample was CD4+ or CD8+ T cells sorted from blood, obtained in a trial of the OX40 agonist ivuxolimab. These receptors were taken from an adult with an advanced solid tumor such as melanoma, head and neck, liver or kidney cancer.

Here the CDR3 DNA reads TGTGCCAGCAGCGGGGACGTCAATGAAAAACTGTTTTTT. Residues: CASSGDVNEKLFF. The chain employs TRBV27 and TRBJ1-4; D might be TRBD1 (5 bases). Per germline, CDR1 MNHEY and CDR2 SMNVEV (reference sequence). The CDR3 consists of 13 residues. Trimming took 6 bases from V and 5 from J, leaving 10 bases between them.

This chain uses TRBV5-5 with TRBJ1-4; possible D gene TRBD1, 5 bases. The length of the CDR3 is 17 residues. Germline V gene lookup returns CDR1 SGHKS and CDR2 YYEKEE (reference sequence). Trimming cost V 4 bases and J 0 bases, with 16 bases left between them. CDR3 nucleotide sequence: TGTGCCAGCAGCACGAGGCCAGGGTCCGCAACTAATGAAAAACTGTTTTTT. Translating it yields CASSTRPGSATNEKLFF. Full variable domain (rest looked up from reference TRBV5-5 and TRBJ1-4): DAGVTQSPTHLIKTRGQQVTLRCSPISGHKSVSWYQQVLGQGPQFIFQYYEKEERGRGNFPDRFSARQFPNYSSELNVNALLLGDSALYLCASSTRPGSATNEKLFFGSGTQLSVL.

The chain has TRBV15 and TRBJ1-1; D call uncertain. CDR3 length equals 13 residues. Per the germline V gene, CDR1 is LNHNV and CDR2 is YYDKDF (reference sequence). V was shortened by 4 bases and J by 8 bases, with 14 bases between the two germline ends. CDR3 loop: CATSTRRRPEAFF. CDR3 DNA: TGTGCCACCAGCACCCGTAGGAGACCCGAAGCTTTCTTT.

The chain combines TRBV5-1 with TRBJ2-5, with D possibly TRBD2 on 6 matching bases. The germline CDR1 and CDR2 sequences are SGHRS and YFSETQ. The CDR3 contains 17 residues. V was pared by 3 bases and J by 0 bases, with 18 bases between. The CDR3 loop is CASSSLGTAGYQETQYF. The CDR3 bases are TGCGCCAGCAGCTCCCTCGGGACCGCGGGGTACCAAGAGACCCAGTACTTC.

The rearrangement uses TRBV7-8 and TRBJ2-1, with 7 bases that match TRBD2. This CDR3 region has 15 residues. Germline CDR1 reads SGHVS; CDR2 reads FQNEAQ. After removal of 6 bases from V and 0 bases from J, the junction contained 5 bases not matched to a gene. The CDR3 DNA follows: TGTGCCAGCAGTCGAACTAGCGCCTCCTACAATGAGCAGTTCTTC. It is translated as CASSRTSASYNEQFF.

This CDR3 reads CASSPPTGGNASTDTQYF. As DNA, the CDR3 is TGTGCCAGCAGCCCCCCAACGGGCGGGAACGCTAGCACAGATACGCAGTATTTT. V is TRBV13 and J is TRBJ2-3; the D gene is possibly TRBD2 (6 bases). The CDR3 contains 18 residues. Trimming stripped 5 bases from V and 0 bases from J, with 21 bases between. Germline V gene sequence: CDR1 PRHDT, CDR2 FYEKMQ (reference sequence). The full variable domain, with the rest looked up from reference TRBV13 and TRBJ2-3, is AAGVIQSPRHLIKEKRETATLKCYPIPRHDTVYWYQQGPGQDPQFLISFYEKMQSDKGSIPDRFSAQQFSDYHSELNMSSLELGDSALYFCASSPPTGGNASTDTQYFGPGTRLTVL.

The chain has TRBV7-9 and TRBJ2-5; the D is unclear. V lost 5 bases and J lost 5, with 15 bases in between. The CDR3 has 14 amino acids. Germline-derived CDR1 and CDR2 are SEHNR and FQNEAQ (reference sequence). CDR3 nucleotides: TGTGCCAGCAGCCCCCGAACAGCTCGGGAGACCCAGTACTTC. It is translated as CASSPRTARETQYF.

The genes are TRBV27 and TRBJ1-5; TRBD1 matches at 9 bases. Germline V CDR1 and CDR2: MNHEY, SMNVEV (reference sequence). The CDR3 is made up of 17 amino acids. V shed 5 bases and J 2 bases; nucleotides not matched to a gene: 10. The CDR3: CASSALTGGVGNQPQHF. DNA of the CDR3: TGTGCCAGCAGTGCACTCACAGGGGGCGTCGGCAATCAGCCCCAGCATTTT.

The chain employs TRBV7-9 and TRBJ2-2; 14 bases map to TRBD2. Germline CDR1 and CDR2: SEHNR and FQNEAQ (reference sequence). V lost 10 bases, J lost 2 bases, and 12 bases stayed unmatched. The CDR3 is made up of 18 amino acids. CDR3 region: CAIIPGLAGGLNTGELFF. The CDR3 DNA sequence: TGTGCCATAATCCCTGGACTAGCGGGAGGACTAAACACCGGGGAGCTGTTTTTT.

The chain has TRBV19 and TRBJ2-1, with TRBD2 matching 7 bases. Germline CDR1 is LNHDA and CDR2 is SQIVND (reference sequence). V was clipped by 8 bases and J by 4 bases; unmatched bases: 2. This CDR3 contains 12 residues. The CDR3 sequence: CASRAGYNEQFF. The CDR3 nucleotides are TGTGCCAGTCGAGCGGGATACAATGAGCAGTTCTTC.

CDR3 amino acids: CGIGRAGSRAKNIQYF. The CDR3 nucleotides read TGTGGCATTGGTCGGGCGGGGAGCAGGGCCAAAAACATTCAGTACTTC. The chain carries TRBV5-6 and TRBJ2-4; D perhaps matches TRBD2 (6 bases). This CDR3 is 16 amino acids long. The V gene's germline CDR1 is SGHDT and CDR2 YYEEEE.

This chain links TRBV7-2 with TRBJ2-7, with TRBD2 identical over 7 bases. Germline lookup yields CDR1 SGHTA and CDR2 FQGNSA. The junction had 10 bases not matched to a gene; V was cut back by 5 bases and J by 6 bases. The CDR3 length is 14 residues. The CDR3 coding sequence is TGTGCCAGCAGCACTGGACTAGGGCTGGGCGAGCAGTACTTC. Translating gives CASSTGLGLGEQYF.

This chain joins TRBV7-3 and TRBJ2-5; 7 bases are shared with TRBD1. Germline CDR1 SGHTA, CDR2 FQGTGA. The CDR3 sequence is 15 residues long. V gave up 6 bases and J gave up 5 bases; unmatched junction bases: 12. CDR3: CASSQGGDFRETQYF. CDR3 DNA sequence: TGTGCCAGCAGTCAAGGGGGCGACTTCCGGGAGACCCAGTACTTC.

The chain recombines TRBV2 with TRBJ2-7, with D possibly TRBD2 on 6 matching bases. CDR1 is SNHLY and CDR2 is FYNNEI in the germline V gene. This CDR3 region has 17 residues. V shed 4 bases and J shed 2 bases, with 21 bases lying between them. The CDR3 DNA sequence: TGTGCCAGCAGTGGTTCCATGTTAGCGGACTCTACCTACGAGCAGTACTTC. Its translation is CASSGSMLADSTYEQYF.

This chain uses TRBV5-6 with TRBJ2-1; D is tentatively TRBD1 or TRBD2 (6 bases each). In germline, CDR1 is SGHDT, CDR2 YYEEEE. The V and J ends lost 1 base and 7 bases respectively, with 12 bases between them. The CDR3 runs to 14 residues. For the CDR3, the DNA is TGTGCCAGCAGCTTGTTCGGGGGCCAGAATGAGCAGTTCTTC. This translates into CASSLFGGQNEQFF.

CDR3 nucleotides: TGTGCCAGCAGCAACCGACAGAGCCAAGAGACCCAGTACTTC. Translated: CASSNRQSQETQYF. The chain links TRBV7-9 to TRBJ2-5; the D gene is possibly TRBD1 (5 bases). This CDR3 comprises 14 residues. Trimming removed 5 bases from V and 1 base from J, with 11 bases in between. CDR1 and CDR2 from the germline V gene are SEHNR and FQNEAQ (reference sequence).

The V call is TRBV11-3, the J call TRBJ1-1, with 9 bases that match TRBD1. The CDR3 contains 13 residues. CDR1 and CDR2 (germline): SGHNT, YENEEA. Trimming at V came to 6 bases and at J to 3 bases, leaving 2 bases not matched to a gene. This chain's CDR3 is CASRGQGDTEAFF. The CDR3 coding sequence is TGTGCCAGCAGGGGACAGGGCGACACTGAAGCTTTCTTT.

CDR3 bases: TGTGCCAGCTCACCTCGAGGCTCCTACGAGCAGTACTTC. Translated, it gives CASSPRGSYEQYF. J is TRBJ2-7 and V is TRBV18; D is undetermined. This CDR3 contains 13 residues. Between the trimmed V and J ends, which lost 3 bases and 0 bases, there was a span of 6 bases. Germline V gene lookup returns CDR1 KGHSH and CDR2 LQKENI. The full variable domain, its missing parts supplied by reference TRBV18 and TRBJ2-7, is NAGVMQNPRHLVRRRGQEARLRCSPMKGHSHVYWYRQLPEEGLKFMVYLQKENIIDESGMPKERFSAEFPKEGPSILRIQQVVRGDSAAYFCASSPRGSYEQYFGPGTRLTVT.